The rows below give T cell receptor beta chains drawn from one sample of a study of shared clonotypes between healthy human individuals. Assay used: immunoSEQ multiplex PCR; TCRdb lists only in-frame clones, some missing. The table includes 2 million to 2.5 million clones, around 95% detected once. The material sequenced was naive CD4+ T cells sorted from blood. The receptors derive from a man between 18 and 29 years old in good health. The CDR3 runs from the conserved cysteine through the conserved F or W. The D gene is left open where the match is weak. Clone size appears in some rows only: once, few, many, or a class for an expanded clone.

v_gene	j_gene	d_gene	abundance	CDR3nt	CDR3aa
TRBV5-1	TRBJ1-4	TRBD1	-	TGCGCCAGCAGCAAACAGGGGGTTGCTAATGAAAAACTGTTTTTT	CASSKQGVANEKLFF
TRBV19	TRBJ1-1	TRBD1	-	TGTGCCAGTAGTCCCTCCCGACAGGGGAGGATGAACACTGAAGCTTTCTTT	CASSPSRQGRMNTEAFF
TRBV6-5	TRBJ1-2	TRBD1	-	TGTGCCAGCAGCCCCGGGACAGGGTATAACTATGGCTACACCTTC	CASSPGTGYNYGYTF
TRBV27	TRBJ2-3	-	-	TGTGCCAGCAGTTCCCGACAGCGCACAGATACGCAGTATTTT	CASSSRQRTDTQYF
TRBV21-1	TRBJ2-7	-	once	TGTGCCAGCAGCAAAGTAGGGGGGCCTCTGGACGAGCAGTACTTC	CASSKVGGPLDEQYF
TRBV7-2	TRBJ1-6	-	-	TGTGCCAGCAGCTTAGGAGTAGGACATAATTCACCCCTCCACTTT	CASSLGVGHNSPLHF
TRBV27	TRBJ1-5	-	-	TGTGCCAGCAGTTCATTACGCACCTATCAGCCCCAGCATTTT	CASSSLRTYQPQHF
TRBV11-1	TRBJ2-2	TRBD2	once	TGTGCCAGCAGAAACGGGGGGGTTAACACCGGGGAGCTGTTTTTT	CASRNGGVNTGELFF
TRBV5-1	TRBJ1-1	-	-	TGCGCCAGCAGCAAAGGACAGACCTACACTGAAGCTTTCTTT	CASSKGQTYTEAFF
TRBV11-2	TRBJ1-2	-	-	TGTGCCAGCAGCCACGAGTTGAGTAATGGCTACACCTTC	CASSHELSNGYTF
TRBV6-5	TRBJ1-3	TRBD1	-	TGTGCCAGCACCCGGACAGGAGCGGGAAACACCATATATTTT	CASTRTGAGNTIYF
TRBV7-9	TRBJ1-1	-	-	TGTGCCAGCAGCTTAGGCGACAGAGCCAGTGAAGCTTTCTTT	CASSLGDRASEAFF
TRBV10-3	TRBJ1-1	-	-	TGTGCCATCAGTGATATTCTGGAGCATGAAGCTTTCTTT	CAISDILEHEAFF
TRBV28	TRBJ2-5	-	-	TGTGCCAGCAGTCCTCCCCGGGCGGAGACCCAGTACTTC	CASSPPRAETQYF
TRBV28	TRBJ1-1	-	-	TGTGCCAGCAAGAGGTCCGGGTTGAACACTGAAGCTTTCTTT	CASKRSGLNTEAFF
TRBV6-1	TRBJ2-7	-	-	TGTGCCAGCAGTGAAAGTGGAGTCTACGAGCAGTACTTC	CASSESGVYEQYF
TRBV27	TRBJ1-1	-	-	TGTGCCAGCAGGTTTAACTCAGTCGCGACTGAAGCTTTCTTT	CASRFNSVATEAFF
TRBV19	TRBJ2-7	TRBD1	-	TGTGCCAGTAGTATACAGGGGGCGCGTGAGCAGTACTTC	CASSIQGAREQYF
TRBV10-1	TRBJ1-1	-	-	TGCGCCAGCAGTAGGACGGGGATGAACACTGAAGCTTTCTTT	CASSRTGMNTEAFF
TRBV11-2	TRBJ2-7	-	once	TGTGCCAGCAGCTTAGACAGGGTCAATATTTACGAGCAGTACTTC	CASSLDRVNIYEQYF
TRBV25-1	TRBJ1-2	-	-	TGTGCCAGCAGGAGGGGTGACTATGGCTACACCTTC	CASRRGDYGYTF
TRBV5-1	TRBJ2-5	TRBD1	-	TGCGCCAGCAGCGAGGGGCCAGGGGGATTCCAAGAGACCCAGTACTTC	CASSEGPGGFQETQYF
TRBV5-1	TRBJ1-2	-	-	TGCGCCAGCAGCTTGGGAGGCAGTGGTGGCTACACCTTC	CASSLGGSGGYTF
TRBV5-4	TRBJ1-6	-	-	TGTGCCAGCAGCTTGGAGCCGCCGGGGAACAATTCACCCCTCCACTTT	CASSLEPPGNNSPLHF
TRBV6-6	TRBJ1-4	-	-	TGTGTCAGCAGTTACTCGAAAAGGGTCGGCGAAAAACTGTTTTTT	CVSSYSKRVGEKLFF
TRBV18	TRBJ2-7	-	-	TGTGCCAGCTCACGCCATCCGAGAAGCTCCTACGAGCAGTACTTC	CASSRHPRSSYEQYF
TRBV19	TRBJ1-2	-	-	TGTGCCAGTAACAGGGCTAACTATGGCTACACCTTC	CASNRANYGYTF
TRBV10-2	TRBJ2-2	-	-	TGCGCCAGCAGTGAACAGGGTCCCGGGGAGCTGTTTTTT	CASSEQGPGELFF
TRBV6-6	TRBJ2-7	-	-	TGTGCCAGCAGCCTCCAGATGTTCTACGAGCAGTACTTC	CASSLQMFYEQYF
TRBV5-1	TRBJ1-2	-	-	TGCGCCAGCAGCCCAAGGACGGTAGAGGGGTATGGTGGTGGCTACACCTTC	CASSPRTVEGYGGGYTF
TRBV5-6	TRBJ1-6	-	-	TGTGCCAGCAGCCCTGGCCTCAGGGGCCTCTCCTATAATTCACCCCTCCACTTT	CASSPGLRGLSYNSPLHF
TRBV28	TRBJ1-1	TRBD1	-	TGTGCCAGCAGCCGTGGACAGGGACGGGCTTTCTTT	CASSRGQGRAFF
TRBV11-3	TRBJ2-3	-	-	TGTGCCAGCAGCTTAGGTGCCGCTGCCGGCACAGATACGCAGTATTTT	CASSLGAAAGTDTQYF
TRBV29-1	TRBJ2-7	-	-	TGCAGCGTTGGCCAGCCGCCGTACGAGCAGTACTTC	CSVGQPPYEQYF
TRBV27	TRBJ1-5	-	-	TGTGCCAGCAGTCCTAAATCGGGCAGGGAACATAATCAGCCCCAGCATTTT	CASSPKSGREHNQPQHF
TRBV6-5	TRBJ2-5	-	-	TGTGCCAGCAGCGAGGGCGGACTCGGGACCCAGTACTTC	CASSEGGLGTQYF
TRBV19	TRBJ2-7	TRBD2	-	TGTGCCAGTAGGTCAGCGGGAGGGCCCGACGAGCAGTACTTC	CASRSAGGPDEQYF
TRBV6-5	TRBJ1-5	-	-	TGTGCCAGCAGCCCTAACTTGGGCCAGCCCCAGCATTTT	CASSPNLGQPQHF
TRBV5-6	TRBJ2-1	-	-	TGTGCCAGCAGCACGTCACAGGGACACAATGAGCAGTTCTTC	CASSTSQGHNEQFF
TRBV5-8	TRBJ1-4	-	-	TGTGCCAGCAGCTTGGCGGGGGGGCACCAGGGCGAAAAACTGTTTTTT	CASSLAGGHQGEKLFF
TRBV7-2	TRBJ1-5	TRBD1	-	TGTGCCAGCAGCTTAGCGGAGGGACAGGGGAGCCAGCCCCAGCATTTT	CASSLAEGQGSQPQHF
TRBV18	TRBJ1-1	-	-	TGTGCCAGCTCACCACTCGAGTTGAACACTGAAGCTTTCTTT	CASSPLELNTEAFF
TRBV2	TRBJ1-1	TRBD1	-	TGTGCCAACACGGGACAGGGGGCCACTGAAGCTTTCTTT	CANTGQGATEAFF
TRBV9	TRBJ2-3	-	-	TGTGCCAGCAGCGTAGGGAGCGTTAGCACAGATACGCAGTATTTT	CASSVGSVSTDTQYF
TRBV11-2	TRBJ2-3	-	-	TGTGCCAGCAGCCCATTGACCTTCTTCGGGTCGGGGCTTGGTGATACGCAGTATTTT	CASSPLTFFGSGLGDTQYF
TRBV4-3	TRBJ2-3	-	-	TGCGCCAGCAGCCCGGGGCAAAATAGCCCAGATACGCAGTATTTT	CASSPGQNSPDTQYF
TRBV5-1	TRBJ1-2	-	few	TGCGCCAGCAGCCCAACTACAGGGCCAGGTGGCTACACCTTC	CASSPTTGPGGYTF
TRBV6-5	TRBJ2-5	-	-	TGTGCCAGCAGTTTCTCCTCAGATGCTCTCCAAGAGACCCAGTACTTC	CASSFSSDALQETQYF
TRBV7-2	TRBJ2-7	-	-	TGTGCCAGCGGCACGGGATCAGGCCTCTACGAGCAGTACTTC	CASGTGSGLYEQYF
TRBV7-2	TRBJ1-2	-	-	TGTGCCAGCAGCTTGACGGAGAGGGGCCTCGGTAGGGGCTACACCTTC	CASSLTERGLGRGYTF
TRBV5-4	TRBJ2-7	-	-	TGTGCCAGCAGCTCGGGTGGCGCCGGGTCCTCCTACGAGCAGTACTTC	CASSSGGAGSSYEQYF
TRBV5-1	TRBJ1-4	-	-	TGCGCCAGCAGTAATATGCTAGCTAATGAAAAACTGTTTTTT	CASSNMLANEKLFF